These T cell receptor beta chains were read from a single sample in a study of cytomegalovirus exposure and HLA in healthy donors. TCRdb keeps only in-frame clones here, not all; method: immunoSEQ multiplex PCR. The sample consists of tens of thousands of clones, 90% to 95% of them appearing once. Sequencing used PBMCs. The receptors shown here come from a woman younger than 35 in good health and CMV-seropositive. CDR3s include the opening cysteine and the closing phenylalanine or tryptophan. The order of the fields is J gene, V gene, D gene, clone size, CDR3 protein, CDR3 DNA. D genes are given only for firm matches. Part of the rows lack a size; the others show once, few, many or a class for expanded clones.

TRBJ2-7,TRBV6-5,NA,NA,CASTRGGPHYEQYF,TGTGCCAGCACCCGAGGGGGACCTCACTACGAGCAGTACTTC
TRBJ2-1,TRBV2,TRBD2,NA,CASSEGGGGRHNEQFF,TGTGCCAGCAGTGAAGGGGGGGGTGGGAGACACAATGAGCAGTTCTTC
TRBJ2-2,TRBV9,TRBD1,NA,CASDRGDNTGELFF,TGTGCCAGCGACAGGGGTGATAACACCGGGGAGCTGTTTTTT
TRBJ2-7,TRBV10-1,NA,NA,CASSESSGTNEQYF,TGCGCCAGCAGTGAGTCTTCTGGCACTAACGAGCAGTACTTC
TRBJ1-1,TRBV4-1,NA,NA,CASSQDRGLGTEAFF,TGCGCCAGCAGCCAAGATCGAGGGTTGGGCACTGAAGCTTTCTTT
TRBJ2-2,TRBV4-2,NA,NA,CASSQQGGLNTGELFF,TGTGCCAGCAGCCAACAGGGGGGTTTGAACACCGGGGAGCTGTTTTTT
TRBJ1-1,TRBV27,NA,NA,CASSRALARGGGTEAFF,TGTGCCAGCAGTAGGGCCTTAGCTCGGGGAGGGGGCACTGAAGCTTTCTTT
TRBJ1-5,TRBV30,TRBD1,NA,CAWSQDRTGGQPQHF,TGTGCCTGGAGCCAAGACAGGACAGGCGGCCAGCCCCAGCATTTT
TRBJ2-7,TRBV5-1,TRBD1,NA,CASSPGQGPYEQYF,TGCGCCAGCAGCCCCGGACAGGGCCCCTACGAGCAGTACTTC
TRBJ2-3,TRBV5-4,TRBD1,NA,CASSLRTGPTDTQYF,TGTGCCAGCAGCTTAAGGACAGGGCCCACAGATACGCAGTATTTT
TRBJ2-3,TRBV11-1,NA,NA,CASSVTGLDTDTQYF,TGTGCCAGCAGCGTTACAGGGTTAGACACAGATACGCAGTATTTT
TRBJ2-7,TRBV28,TRBD2,NA,CASSLGTGGLAGPPYEQYF,TGTGCCAGCAGTTTAGGGACAGGAGGACTAGCGGGACCCCCATACGAGCAGTACTTC
TRBJ2-7,TRBV5-8,NA,NA,CASSPIRGRGIYEQYF,TGTGCCAGCAGCCCAATCCGGGGCAGGGGCATCTACGAGCAGTACTTC
TRBJ2-7,TRBV4-2,NA,few,CASSQAPLGDEQYF,TGTGCCAGCAGCCAAGCCCCCTTGGGCGACGAGCAGTACTTC
TRBJ2-2,TRBV7-9,NA,NA,CASSGGFSTGELFF,TGTGCCAGCAGCGGCGGGTTTAGCACCGGGGAGCTGTTTTTT
TRBJ2-7,TRBV6-5,TRBD1,NA,CASINRGEQYF,TGTGCCAGCATCAACAGGGGGGAGCAGTACTTC
TRBJ1-6,TRBV9,NA,NA,CASSVGLSGDTRSSYNSPLHF,TGTGCCAGCAGCGTAGGACTTAGCGGGGACACCCGGAGCTCCTATAATTCACCCCTCCACTTT
TRBJ1-4,TRBV5-4,TRBD1,NA,CASSSTGLGDEKLFF,TGTGCCAGCAGCTCGACAGGGCTTGGAGACGAAAAACTGTTTTTT
TRBJ2-5,TRBV7-2,NA,NA,CASSTNSQETQYF,TGTGCCAGCAGCACCAACAGCCAAGAGACCCAGTACTTC
TRBJ1-4,TRBV7-9,TRBD1,NA,CASSQVTGGGEKLFF,TGTGCCAGCAGCCAAGTGACAGGGGGTGGTGAAAAACTGTTTTTT
TRBJ1-3,TRBV19,TRBD1,NA,CASSIGDSSGNTIYF,TGTGCCAGTAGTATTGGGGACAGTTCTGGAAACACCATATATTTT
TRBJ1-1,TRBV2,NA,NA,CATPPGASALNTEAFF,TGTGCCACCCCTCCAGGGGCCAGTGCCTTGAACACTGAAGCTTTCTTT
TRBJ2-1,TRBV30,TRBD2,NA,CAWRLKTSGRYNNEQFF,TGTGCCTGGAGGTTAAAGACTAGCGGGAGGTATAACAATGAGCAGTTCTTC
TRBJ1-2,TRBV4-3,NA,NA,CASSRTQGSNYGYTF,TGCGCCAGCAGCCGCACACAGGGTTCTAACTATGGCTACACCTTC
TRBJ2-2,TRBV9,TRBD2,NA,CASSPLAGANTGELFF,TGTGCCAGCAGCCCCCTAGCGGGAGCGAACACCGGGGAGCTGTTTTTT
TRBJ2-5,TRBV2,TRBD2,NA,CASSEGASGGAEETQYF,TGTGCCAGCAGTGAAGGGGCTAGCGGGGGGGCGGAAGAGACCCAGTACTTC
TRBJ2-2,TRBV10-3,TRBD2,NA,CAISDSSGDTGELFF,TGTGCCATCAGTGATTCGAGCGGGGATACCGGGGAGCTGTTTTTT
TRBJ2-1,TRBV5-1,TRBD2,NA,CASSLSGGAQNEQFF,TGCGCCAGCAGCTTAAGCGGGGGGGCGCAGAATGAGCAGTTCTTC
TRBJ1-2,TRBV30,TRBD1,NA,CASRSDRGYYGYTF,TGTGCCTCGAGATCCGACAGGGGCTACTATGGCTACACCTTC
TRBJ2-1,TRBV27,TRBD2,once,CASSLGGSSYNEQFF,TGTGCCAGCAGTTTAGGCGGGAGCTCCTACAATGAGCAGTTCTTC
TRBJ2-7,TRBV9,NA,NA,CASSVDGEDYEQYF,TGTGCCAGCAGCGTAGACGGGGAGGACTACGAGCAGTACTTC
TRBJ1-4,TRBV19,TRBD1,NA,CASSQGAREKLFF,TGTGCCAGTAGTCAGGGGGCGCGGGAAAAACTGTTTTTT
TRBJ2-1,TRBV11-2,TRBD2,NA,CASSLGSWEGSYNEQFF,TGTGCCAGCAGCTTAGGATCCTGGGAGGGGTCATACAATGAGCAGTTCTTC
TRBJ2-1,TRBV13,TRBD2,NA,CASSSELAGGSGYNEQFF,TGTGCCAGCAGCAGTGAGCTAGCGGGAGGATCGGGGTACAATGAGCAGTTCTTC
TRBJ2-1,TRBV5-1,TRBD2,NA,CASSPRLAGPYEQFF,TGCGCCAGCAGCCCAAGACTAGCGGGACCCTATGAGCAGTTCTTC
TRBJ1-1,TRBV19,NA,NA,CASSISRNTEAFF,TGTGCCAGTAGTATATCCAGGAACACTGAAGCTTTCTTT
TRBJ1-1,TRBV10-3,NA,NA,CAISDGEGGFYRTEAFF,TGTGCCATCAGTGATGGTGAGGGGGGGTTTTATAGGACTGAAGCTTTCTTT
TRBJ1-1,TRBV2,NA,NA,CASSRQDFEAFF,TGTGCCAGCAGCAGACAGGATTTTGAAGCTTTCTTT
TRBJ2-1,TRBV5-6,NA,NA,CASSLVLVSYNEQFF,TGTGCCAGCAGCTTGGTATTAGTCTCCTACAATGAGCAGTTCTTC
TRBJ2-7,TRBV2,TRBD2,NA,CASVLAGVHEQYF,TGTGCCAGCGTTCTAGCGGGAGTCCACGAGCAGTACTTC
TRBJ2-7,TRBV5-1,NA,NA,CASSLPEQGRYEQYF,TGCGCCAGCAGCTTGCCCGAACAGGGGAGGTACGAGCAGTACTTC
TRBJ2-1,TRBV10-1,TRBD2,NA,CASSPTSGSYNEQFF,TGCGCCAGCAGCCCCACTAGCGGGAGCTACAATGAGCAGTTCTTC
TRBJ1-2,TRBV27,NA,NA,CAAKGVNYGYTF,TGTGCCGCAAAGGGGGTAAACTATGGCTACACCTTC
TRBJ1-5,TRBV2,TRBD1,NA,CASSADRGNQPQHF,TGTGCCAGCAGCGCAGACAGGGGGAATCAGCCCCAGCATTTT
TRBJ2-6,TRBV5-4,NA,few,CASSLGQGLEGANVLTF,TGTGCCAGCAGCTTGGGGCAGGGCTTAGAGGGGGCCAACGTCCTGACTTTC
TRBJ2-6,TRBV15,NA,NA,CATSRDDGETPSGANVLTF,TGTGCCACCAGCAGAGATGACGGGGAAACCCCCTCTGGGGCCAACGTCCTGACTTTC
TRBJ1-1,TRBV6-5,NA,NA,CASSWALNTEAFF,TGTGCCAGCAGCTGGGCCTTGAACACTGAAGCTTTCTTT
TRBJ2-3,TRBV11-2,TRBD2,NA,CASSQVAGGITDTQYF,TGTGCCAGCAGCCAGGTAGCGGGGGGGATCACAGATACGCAGTATTTT
TRBJ1-5,TRBV4-2,NA,NA,CASSQGGTTNQPQHF,TGTGCCAGCAGCCAAGGGGGGACAACCAATCAGCCCCAGCATTTT
TRBJ2-3,TRBV5-1,TRBD2,NA,CASTGLAGGGTDTQYF,TGCGCCAGCACCGGGCTAGCGGGAGGGGGCACAGATACGCAGTATTTT
TRBJ1-2,TRBV30,TRBD1,NA,CAWGKGTGVYGYTF,TGTGCCTGGGGGAAGGGGACAGGGGTGTACGGCTACACCTTC
TRBJ1-4,TRBV12-5,NA,NA,CASGSGPNEKLFF,TGTGCTAGTGGTTCAGGGCCTAATGAAAAACTGTTTTTT
TRBJ2-7,TRBV29-1,TRBD1,NA,CSVDYGQGPYEQYF,TGCAGCGTTGACTACGGACAGGGGCCCTACGAGCAGTACTTC
TRBJ1-3,TRBV30,NA,NA,CAWSTGQASGNTIYF,TGTGCCTGGAGTACGGGACAAGCTTCTGGAAACACCATATATTTT
TRBJ2-2,TRBV6-5,TRBD1,NA,CASSYSTGGTGGELFF,TGTGCCAGCAGTTACTCGACAGGGGGTACAGGCGGGGAGCTGTTTTTT
TRBJ2-3,TRBV27,TRBD2,NA,CASSPLGSGELVGTQYF,TGTGCCAGCAGTCCCCTGGGTAGCGGGGAGTTGGTGGGTACGCAGTATTTT
TRBJ2-3,TRBV5-1,NA,NA,CASSLELPFVDTQYF,TGCGCCAGCAGCTTGGAACTGCCGTTTGTAGATACGCAGTATTTT
TRBJ1-5,TRBV30,TRBD1,NA,CAWATGDGNQPQHF,TGTGCCTGGGCTACAGGGGATGGCAATCAGCCCCAGCATTTT